This T cell receptor (beta chain) was recovered during a study of shared clonotypes between healthy human individuals. Study-level findings and limits: The study found lower generation probabilities in non-shared clonotypes than in those shared by all four donors. Estimated clonotype richness was generally higher in naive than memory subsets.

Worth noting for this clone: The antigen remains unidentified.

CDR1 is SNHLY and CDR2 is FYNNEI in the germline V gene. CDR3 length: 13 amino acids. V shed 4 bases, J shed 8 bases, and the junction held 5 bases outside the gene matches. Original analysis: Junction-only sequences without quality scores were provided by ImmunoSEQ, so filtering was different. The table came from immunoSEQ multiplex PCR; TCRdb's copy has only in-frame clones and leaves some out. That table supplies the V and J calls and clone size; D and trimming were determined from the DNA. The sample carries approximately 640,000 clones, about nine tenths recorded once. Material for sequencing was memory CD8+ T cells from PBMCs. Sample subset: CD45RO+ cells pooled with CCR7-negative TemRA cells. This TCR was recovered from a man younger than 30 in good health. Some clones in this sample may be carry-over from other donors' samples. The V and J genes are TRBV2 and TRBJ2-1; 7 bases agree with TRBD2. CDR3 sequence (DNA): TGTGCCAGCAGTGCCGGGAGGAGGGATGAGCAGTTCTTC. Translating it yields CASSAGRRDEQFF.